This T cell receptor beta chain is drawn from a study of early T cells in non-severe SARS-CoV-2 infection. The overall study: Sequencing of bulk RNA from unsorted whole blood was done, without chain pairing. Whole-study results and caveats: Private and CD4 specificities were missed by VDJdb matching, skewed to anti-spike CD8.

Individual cDNA molecules were tagged with unique molecular identifiers. Each CDR3 protein is one row after TCRdb ran MiXCR on the 5' RACE reads. The profile covers under 60,000 distinct CDR3 sequences, with roughly 10% appearing a single time and 4.5% taken by the ten largest. This clonotype was observed at least ten times. Its antigen is unidentified. The TCR sequence derives from an adult who was a healthcare worker with PCR-confirmed SARS-CoV-2 infection or an uninfected control (not recorded which). The sample taken for sequencing was whole blood.

The CDR3 DNA is TGTGCCAGCAGTCCGGACAGGGTCCGATGGATGCAGTACTTC. Amino acids: CASSPDRVRWMQYF. V is TRBV6-5 and J is TRBJ2-7; 8 nucleotides align to TRBD1. The CDR3 is 14 amino acids. Germline CDR1 and CDR2: MNHEY and SVGAGI. V gave up 5 bases and J gave up 9 bases; unmatched junction bases: 12.